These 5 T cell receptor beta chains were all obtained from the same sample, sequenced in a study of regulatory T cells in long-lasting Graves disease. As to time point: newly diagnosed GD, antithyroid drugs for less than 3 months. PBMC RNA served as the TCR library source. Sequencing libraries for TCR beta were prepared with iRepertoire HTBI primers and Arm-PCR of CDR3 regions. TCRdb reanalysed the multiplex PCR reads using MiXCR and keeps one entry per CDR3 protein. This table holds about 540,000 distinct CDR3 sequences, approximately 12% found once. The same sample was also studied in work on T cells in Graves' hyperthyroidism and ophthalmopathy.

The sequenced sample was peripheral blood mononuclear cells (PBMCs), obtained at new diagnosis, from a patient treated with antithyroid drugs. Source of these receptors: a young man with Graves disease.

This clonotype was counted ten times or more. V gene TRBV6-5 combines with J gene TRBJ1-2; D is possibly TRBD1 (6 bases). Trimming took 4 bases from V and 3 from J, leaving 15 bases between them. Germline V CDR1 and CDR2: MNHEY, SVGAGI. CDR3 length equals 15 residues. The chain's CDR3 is CASSSSETGYYGYTF. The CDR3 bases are TGTGCCAGCAGTTCCTCAGAGACAGGCTACTATGGCTACACCTTC.

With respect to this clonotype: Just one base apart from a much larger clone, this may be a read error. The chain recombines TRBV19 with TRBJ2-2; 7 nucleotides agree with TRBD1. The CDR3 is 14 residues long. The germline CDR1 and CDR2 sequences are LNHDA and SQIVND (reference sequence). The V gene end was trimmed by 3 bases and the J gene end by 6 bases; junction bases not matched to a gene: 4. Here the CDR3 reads CASSMGQSSGELFF. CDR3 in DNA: TGTGCCAGTAGTATGGGACAGAGTTCCGGGGAGCTGTTTTTT.

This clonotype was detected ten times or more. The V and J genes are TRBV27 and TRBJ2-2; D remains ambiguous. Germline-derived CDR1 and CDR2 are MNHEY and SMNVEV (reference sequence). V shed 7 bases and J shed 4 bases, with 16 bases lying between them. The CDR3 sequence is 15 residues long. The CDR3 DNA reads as TGTGCCAGCAAAGGGCCTGGGAAGAGCACCGGGGAGCTGTTTTTT. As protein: CASKGPGKSTGELFF.

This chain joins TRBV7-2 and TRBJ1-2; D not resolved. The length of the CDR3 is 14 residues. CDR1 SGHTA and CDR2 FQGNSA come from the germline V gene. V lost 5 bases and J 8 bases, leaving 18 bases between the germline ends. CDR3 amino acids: CASSTLSLGSGYTF. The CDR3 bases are TGTGCCAGCAGCACTCTTTCATTAGGGAGCGGCTACACCTTC.

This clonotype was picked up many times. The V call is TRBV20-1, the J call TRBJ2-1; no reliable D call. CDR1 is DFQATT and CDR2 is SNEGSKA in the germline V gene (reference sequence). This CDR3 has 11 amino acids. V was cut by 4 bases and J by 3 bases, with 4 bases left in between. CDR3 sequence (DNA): TGCAGTGCTACATTCTACAATGAGCAGTTCTTC. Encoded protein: CSATFYNEQFF.